What follows are 29 T cell receptor beta chains derived from one specimen sequenced in a study of T-cell reconstitution after alpha-beta-depleted transplantation in children. Preparation of the TCRbeta library used unique molecular identifiers. MiXCR was run by TCRdb on the PCR reads, yielding one entry per CDR3 protein. Here the sample spans about 610,000 distinct CDR3 sequences, over 25% being singletons. The material was PBMCs, obtained before TCRalphabeta/CD19-depleted stem cell transplant. The source is a boy younger than two with Wiskott-Aldrich syndrome, due to receive a stem cell transplant.

This clonotype came up a few times. V is TRBV5-1 and J is TRBJ2-7, with unresolved D. V was trimmed by 2 bases and J by 2 bases, leaving 11 bases between them. CDR3 length: 14 amino acids. The germline gives CDR1 SGHRS, CDR2 YFSETQ. This chain's CDR3 is CASSLEDVAYEQYF. CDR3 coding DNA: TGCGCCAGCAGCTTAGAGGATGTGGCCTACGAGCAGTACTTC. The whole variable domain, filled in from reference TRBV5-1 and TRBJ2-7, reads KAGVTQTPRYLIKTRGQQVTLSCSPISGHRSVSWYQQTPGQGLQFLFEYFSETQRNKGNFPGRFSGRQFSNSRSEMNVSTLELGDSALYLCASSLEDVAYEQYFGPGTRLTVT.

This clonotype has more than one count but fewer than ten. This rearrangement joins TRBV9 to TRBJ2-7, with 8 bases that match TRBD1. The CDR3 contains 18 residues. The germline V gene has CDR1 SGDLS and CDR2 YYNGEE. V shed 0 bases, J shed 1 base, and the junction held 12 bases outside the gene matches. Written as DNA, the CDR3 is TGTGCCAGCAGCGTAGGCACCGGGACAGGAATCCTATCCTACGAGCAGTACTTC. Translated: CASSVGTGTGILSYEQYF.

J is TRBJ2-5 and V is TRBV20-1; TRBD2 matches at 9 bases. CDR1 and CDR2 (germline): DFQATT, SNEGSKA (reference sequence). This CDR3 has 13 amino acids. With 5 bases clipped from V and 5 bases from J, the junction kept 6 bases outside the gene matches. In nucleotides, the CDR3 is TGCAGTGCTGCGCGGGAGGGTGGGGAGACCCAGTACTTC. This encodes CSAAREGGETQYF.

This clonotype appeared a few times. J is TRBJ2-2 and V is TRBV11-2; tentatively, D is TRBD2 (5 bases). The V gene lost 1 base and the J gene lost 0 bases, with 9 bases spanning the gap. CDR1 SGHAT and CDR2 FQNNGV come from the germline V gene. CDR3 length: 16 amino acids. The CDR3 nucleotides read TGTGCCAGCAGCTTAGTAGGAGGTGCGAACACCGGGGAGCTGTTTTTT. This codes for CASSLVGGANTGELFF.

This clonotype was found a few times. The chain is built from TRBV2 and TRBJ2-3, with D unresolved. This CDR3 is 17 amino acids long. V was pared by 4 bases and J by 0 bases, with 17 bases between. Per germline, CDR1 SNHLY and CDR2 FYNNEI. The CDR3 reads CASSARRPPPSTDTQYF. Written as DNA, the CDR3 is TGTGCCAGCAGTGCAAGGCGGCCCCCCCCTAGCACAGATACGCAGTATTTT.

The chain joins TRBV20-1 to TRBJ1-5, with D unclear. The V end was cut by 6 bases, the J end by 4 bases, with 10 bases between. The CDR3 totals 12 residues. Germline V gene sequence: CDR1 DFQATT, CDR2 SNEGSKA (reference sequence). CDR3 protein: CSAGRFNQPQHF. The CDR3 coding sequence is TGCAGTGCAGGGAGGTTTAATCAGCCCCAGCATTTT.

This clonotype was counted between two and nine times. This sequence joins TRBV6-1 and TRBJ2-7; D not resolved. The CDR3 loop spans 15 amino acids. Germline-derived CDR1 and CDR2 are MNHNS and SASEGT. Trimming cost V 1 base and J 1 base, with 11 bases left between them. The CDR3 DNA is TGTGCCAGCAGTGAAGGAACCCACGGGTCCTACGAGCAGTACTTC. It yields the protein CASSEGTHGSYEQYF.

A few counts support this clonotype. The V call is TRBV27, the J call TRBJ2-6; D remains ambiguous. Trimming stripped 6 bases from V and 3 bases from J, with 15 bases between. Germline values: CDR1 MNHEY, CDR2 SMNVEV (reference sequence). The CDR3 runs to 16 residues. CDR3 bases: TGTGCCAGCAGGAAGGTGACTGCTAATGGGGCCAACGTCCTGACTTTC. Translation gives CASRKVTANGANVLTF.

The chain carries TRBV2 and TRBJ2-7; 9 bases align to TRBD2. The length of the CDR3 is 16 residues. Trimming took 4 bases from V and 1 from J; bases not matched to a gene: 8. CDR1 is SNHLY, CDR2 FYNNEI, per germline. This CDR3 reads CASSALSGRLSYEQYF. DNA for the CDR3: TGTGCCAGCAGTGCCCTTAGCGGGAGATTATCCTACGAGCAGTACTTC.

This clonotype was counted between two and nine times. V usage is TRBV24-1 and J usage is TRBJ2-5; 10 positions match TRBD1. Germline V gene sequence: CDR1 KGHDR, CDR2 SFDVKD. Losses at the gene ends were 6 bases for V and 4 bases for J; bases not matched to a gene: 7. The CDR3 consists of 15 residues. The CDR3 here is CATSPGTGVAETQYF. CDR3 bases: TGTGCCACCAGTCCCGGGACAGGGGTAGCAGAGACCCAGTACTTC.

This clonotype was found a few times. The rearrangement links TRBV7-2 to TRBJ1-2; D remains ambiguous. The germline V and J ends were trimmed by 0 bases and 4 bases, with 6 bases remaining between them. Germline V lookup: CDR1 SGHTA, CDR2 FQGNSA. CDR3 length equals 13 residues. The CDR3: CASSLAKSYGYTF. For the CDR3, the DNA is TGTGCCAGCAGCTTAGCTAAGAGCTATGGCTACACCTTC.

This clonotype has only a few counts. CDR3 coding DNA: TGCAGTGCTAGAGCAGGGGGCTGGAGCGAGCAGTACTTC. It codes for CSARAGGWSEQYF. The gene calls are TRBV20-1 and TRBJ2-7; 8 nucleotides match TRBD1. CDR1 and CDR2 from the germline V gene are DFQATT and SNEGSKA (reference sequence). V was clipped by 1 base and J by 6 bases; unmatched bases: 5. The CDR3 runs to 13 residues.

This sequence joins TRBV7-8 and TRBJ2-7; D possibly uses TRBD1 or TRBD2 (5 bases each). The CDR3 has 12 residues. The V gene's germline CDR1 is SGHVS and CDR2 FQNEAQ. V shed 3 bases and J shed 7 bases, with 10 bases lying between them. The CDR3 DNA is TGTGCCAGCAGCTTTAGGGGAGTGGAGCAGTACTTC. It is translated as CASSFRGVEQYF.

The chain carries TRBV4-1 and TRBJ2-2; D unclear. Germline V CDR1 and CDR2: MGHRA, YSYEKL. Trimming left V 6 bases short and J 1 base short, with 12 bases between. The CDR3 has 15 amino acids. Here the CDR3 DNA reads TGCGCCAGCAGGAAATGGACGGGGAACACCGGGGAGCTGTTTTTT. This codes for CASRKWTGNTGELFF.

This rearrangement joins TRBV29-1 to TRBJ2-5, with a tentative D call TRBD1 (6 bases). The V and J ends lost 6 bases and 1 base respectively, with 9 bases between them. The germline CDR1 and CDR2 sequences are SQVTM and ANQGSEA. CDR3 length: 12 amino acids. CDR3 DNA: TGCAGCGTAGGACAGCCCCAAGAGACCCAGTACTTC. Amino acid sequence: CSVGQPQETQYF.

This clonotype was counted a few times. This chain connects TRBV2 to TRBJ2-7, with a tentative D call TRBD1 (6 bases). The germline V gene encodes CDR1 SNHLY and CDR2 FYNNEI. Trimming stripped 6 bases from V and 0 bases from J, with 12 bases between. This CDR3 is built from 14 residues. The CDR3 nucleotides are TGTGCCAGCAGGGAACAGGGCCCCTCCTACGAGCAGTACTTC. Encoded protein: CASREQGPSYEQYF. The whole variable domain, remainder taken from reference TRBV2 and TRBJ2-7, is EPEVTQTPSHQVTQMGQEVILRCVPISNHLYFYWYRQILGQKVEFLVSFYNNEISEKSEIFDDQFSVERPDGSNFTLKIRSTKLEDSAMYFCASREQGPSYEQYFGPGTRLTVT.

The chain carries TRBV28 and TRBJ2-1; no clear D. The CDR3 has 12 residues. The V and J ends lost 6 bases and 7 bases respectively, with 10 bases between them. Germline lookup yields CDR1 MDHEN and CDR2 SYDVKM. The CDR3 spells CASREKVNEQFF. The CDR3 DNA reads as TGTGCCAGCAGGGAAAAGGTTAATGAGCAGTTCTTC.

This chain connects TRBV21-1 to TRBJ2-2; the table's D call of TRBD2 was not tested on the DNA. TRBV21-1 is a pseudogene. CDR3 length: 18 residues. CDR3 protein: CASSKGGLAGPNTGELFF. Here the CDR3 DNA reads TGTGCCAGCAGCAAAGGCGGACTAGCGGGCCCGAACACCGGGGAGCTGTTTTTT.

This clonotype was counted between two and nine times. The gene calls are TRBV20-1 and TRBJ2-4; TRBD2 agrees at 9 bases. Trimming at V came to 3 bases and at J to 2 bases, leaving 8 bases not matched to a gene. CDR1 is DFQATT, CDR2 SNEGSKA, per germline (reference sequence). The CDR3 consists of 16 residues. CDR3 bases: TGCAGTGCTAGCTTCTCCGGGACTAGCACCAAAAACATTCAGTACTTC. Translated, it gives CSASFSGTSTKNIQYF.

The J gene is TRBJ2-1, the V gene TRBV10-3, with TRBD2 matching 7 bases. V lost 3 bases to trimming and J lost 0 bases; unmatched junction nucleotides: 5. CDR1 is ENHRY and CDR2 is SYGVKD in the germline V gene. There are 16 residues in the CDR3. Here the CDR3 reads CAISDGAGSSYNEQFF. The CDR3 nucleotides are TGTGCCATCAGTGATGGAGCGGGAAGCTCCTACAATGAGCAGTTCTTC.

The chain links TRBV7-2 to TRBJ1-2; D gene ambiguous. The CDR3 runs 13 residues. The V end lost 1 base, the J end lost 5 bases, and 8 bases lay between the germline ends. Germline lookup yields CDR1 SGHTA and CDR2 FQGNSA. CDR3 loop: CASSLDAVYGYTF. The CDR3 nucleotides read TGTGCCAGCAGCTTAGATGCGGTTTATGGCTACACCTTC.

This clonotype was detected a few times. The rearrangement joins TRBV7-8 to TRBJ2-5; unclear D gene. The V end lost 1 base, the J end lost 2 bases, and 11 bases lay between the germline ends. Looked up from germline, CDR1 is SGHVS and CDR2 is FQNEAQ. This CDR3 spans 15 amino acids. CDR3 sequence reads: CASSLGSRAQETQYF. As DNA, the CDR3 is TGTGCCAGCAGCTTAGGGTCCCGGGCGCAAGAGACCCAGTACTTC.

The rearrangement links TRBV5-1 to TRBJ2-6, with 8 bases fitting TRBD1. CDR1 SGHRS and CDR2 YFSETQ come from the germline V gene. Trimming removed 0 bases from V and 4 bases from J; junction bases left unmatched: 9. The CDR3 has 18 amino acids. This CDR3 is CASSLDARGLSGANVLTF. As DNA, the CDR3 is TGCGCCAGCAGCTTGGATGCCAGGGGGCTTTCCGGGGCCAACGTCCTGACTTTC.

The rearrangement uses TRBV11-2 and TRBJ2-3; D not certain. The CDR3 has 15 residues. The germline V gene encodes CDR1 SGHAT and CDR2 FQNNGV. Deletions cut 3 bases from V and 1 base from J, with 11 bases between. CDR3 DNA: TGTGCCAGCAGCTTCGATCCAGCCCGCACAGATACGCAGTATTTT. Amino acids: CASSFDPARTDTQYF.

The V call is TRBV28, the J call TRBJ2-1; 9 nucleotides align to TRBD2. V lost 5 bases and J lost 9; bases outside the gene matches: 14. The CDR3 consists of 16 residues. Germline CDR1 and CDR2: MDHEN and SYDVKM. The CDR3 loop is CASSLQGSGRMGEQFF. The CDR3 DNA reads TGTGCCAGCAGTCTGCAGGGTAGCGGGAGAATGGGTGAGCAGTTCTTC. Based on the CDR3 plus reference TRBV28 and TRBJ2-1, the full variable domain is DVKVTQSSRYLVKRTGEKVFLECVQDMDHENMFWYRQDPGLGLRLIYFSYDVKMKEKGDIPEGYSVSREKKERFSLILESASTNQTSMYLCASSLQGSGRMGEQFFGPGTRLTVL.

The chain links TRBV29-1 to TRBJ1-1; D unresolved. Germline assignment: CDR1 SQVTM and CDR2 ANQGSEA. V was trimmed by 2 bases and J by 0 bases, leaving 7 bases between them. The CDR3 runs 13 residues. CDR3 in amino acids: CSVERRLNTEAFF. The CDR3 region has the DNA TGCAGCGTTGAAAGGCGGTTGAACACTGAAGCTTTCTTT.

This chain connects TRBV10-3 to TRBJ2-1; TRBD1 matches 9 bases. The ends lost 7 bases at V and 3 bases at J; junction bases unmatched: 4. The CDR3 contains 14 residues. From germline, CDR1 is ENHRY and CDR2 SYGVKD. This CDR3 is CAITRDRVYNEQFF. In nucleotides, the CDR3 is TGTGCCATCACCCGGGACAGGGTCTACAATGAGCAGTTCTTC.

The chain links TRBV5-5 to TRBJ2-1, with 10 bases identical to TRBD2. The V and J ends lost 7 bases and 0 bases, in that order; junction bases with no gene match: 10. Germline V lookup: CDR1 SGHKS, CDR2 YYEKEE (reference sequence). The CDR3 is made up of 17 amino acids. CDR3 sequence reads: CASGLPRTSGSYNEQFF. CDR3 DNA: TGTGCCAGCGGCCTACCGCGGACTAGCGGCTCCTACAATGAGCAGTTCTTC.

This clonotype was counted only a few times. This chain joins TRBV20-1 and TRBJ2-1; D unclear. There are 14 residues in the CDR3. V was cut by 0 bases and J by 11 bases, with 17 bases left in between. Germline V lookup: CDR1 DFQATT, CDR2 SNEGSKA (reference sequence). DNA of the CDR3: TGCAGTGCTAGAGAAAGACTCTGGCCTAATCAGCAGTTCTTC. Encoded protein: CSARERLWPNQQFF.